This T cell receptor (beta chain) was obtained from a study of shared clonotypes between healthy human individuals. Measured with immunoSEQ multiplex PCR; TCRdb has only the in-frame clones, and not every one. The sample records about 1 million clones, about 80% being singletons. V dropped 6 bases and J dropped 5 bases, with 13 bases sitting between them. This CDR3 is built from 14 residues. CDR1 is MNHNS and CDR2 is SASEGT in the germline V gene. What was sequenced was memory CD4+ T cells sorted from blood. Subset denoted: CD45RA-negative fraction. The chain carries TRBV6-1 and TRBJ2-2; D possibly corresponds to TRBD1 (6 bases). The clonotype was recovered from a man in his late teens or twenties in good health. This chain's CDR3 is CASRPGARTGELFF. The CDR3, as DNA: TGTGCCAGCAGACCAGGGGCTCGGACCGGGGAGCTGTTTTTT.